The 25 T cell receptor beta chains below come from one sample, sequenced in a study of blood T cell repertoires in COVID-19. Libraries were prepared by immunoSEQ multiplex PCR; TCRdb keeps only in-frame clonotypes and omits some of them. Of hundreds of thousands of clones in the sample, around four fifths were seen once. The sequenced sample was peripheral blood. These receptors were collected from a young man with active or convalescent COVID-19.

The rearrangement links TRBV7-2 to TRBJ2-3; TRBD2 agrees at 8 bases. Germline trimming cut 4 bases from V and 7 bases from J; bases unmatched to any gene: 13. Germline values: CDR1 SGHTA, CDR2 FQGNSA. This CDR3 has 16 amino acids. CDR3 coding DNA: TGTGCCAGCAGCTACCGGCGGGGGGCCTCACAGAATACGCAGTATTTT. Residues: CASSYRRGASQNTQYF.

With regard to this clone: The sample holds other DNA sequences that translate to the same CDR3. The V gene is TRBV28, the J gene TRBJ1-4, with TRBD1 as a possible D gene (5 bases). The CDR3 loop spans 13 amino acids. Trimming removed 2 bases at V and 5 bases at J, with 6 bases between. Looked up from germline, CDR1 is MDHEN and CDR2 is SYDVKM. This chain's CDR3 is CASSLGGNEKLFF. The CDR3 DNA follows: TGTGCCAGCAGTTTAGGGGGGAATGAAAAACTGTTTTTT.

The V gene is TRBV6-6, the J gene TRBJ2-1; TRBD2 matches 10 bases. Germline CDR1 is MNHNY and CDR2 is SVGAGI (reference sequence). This CDR3 comprises 16 residues. The junction had 5 bases not matched to a gene; V was cut back by 1 base and J by 5 bases. In nucleotides, the CDR3 is TGTGCCAGCAGTTACTTTGAACTAGCGGGGAACAATGAGCAGTTCTTC. Translating gives CASSYFELAGNNEQFF.

The V gene is TRBV19, the J gene TRBJ1-6, with D possibly matching TRBD1 (5 bases). V shed 3 bases and J shed 9 bases, with 15 bases lying between them. The CDR3 spans 15 residues. Germline CDR1 LNHDA, CDR2 SQIVND (reference sequence). CDR3 protein: CASSISSHGGSPLHF. CDR3 in DNA: TGTGCCAGTAGTATTTCGTCCCACGGGGGTTCACCCCTCCACTTT.

The V and J genes are TRBV19 and TRBJ2-3; 11 bases fit TRBD2. The CDR3 loop spans 14 amino acids. The germline CDR1 and CDR2 sequences are LNHDA and SQIVND (reference sequence). J lost 4 bases, V lost 7 bases, and 4 bases had no gene match. The CDR3 loop reads CASKASGGPDTQYF. CDR3 bases: TGTGCCAGTAAGGCTAGCGGGGGGCCAGATACGCAGTATTTT.

V gene TRBV2 combines with J gene TRBJ2-7; TRBD1 agrees at 10 bases. V lost 5 bases, J lost 4 bases, and 5 bases stayed unmatched. Looked up from germline, CDR1 is SNHLY and CDR2 is FYNNEI. This CDR3 region has 14 residues. The CDR3 region has the DNA TGTGCCAGCAGTCCTACGGGACAGGGGTACGAGCAGTACTTC. It specifies CASSPTGQGYEQYF.

The genes are TRBV4-3 and TRBJ2-3; D perhaps matches TRBD2 (7 bases). In germline, CDR1 is LGHNA, CDR2 YSLEER. Trimming left V 1 base short and J 2 bases short, with 25 bases between. This CDR3 is 20 amino acids long. This chain's CDR3 is CASSQGEVGPRGRFTDTQYF. The DNA for the CDR3 is TGCGCCAGCAGCCAAGGGGAGGTGGGTCCGCGGGGGCGGTTCACAGATACGCAGTATTTT.

The sample holds many counts of this clone. This chain uses TRBV7-2 with TRBJ1-6, with 7 positions matching TRBD1. In germline, CDR1 is SGHTA, CDR2 FQGNSA. This CDR3 spans 18 amino acids. Trimming at V came to 1 base and at J to 5 bases, leaving 11 bases not matched to a gene. The CDR3 is CASSLVLGGGADNSPLHF. The CDR3 DNA follows: TGTGCCAGCAGCTTAGTGTTAGGAGGGGGCGCGGATAATTCACCCCTCCACTTT.

The rearrangement uses TRBV2 and TRBJ1-5, with D maybe TRBD1 (6 bases). Germline lookup yields CDR1 SNHLY and CDR2 FYNNEI. Trimming took off 6 bases at V and 6 bases at J, with 12 bases between the two ends. This CDR3 region has 13 residues. Written as DNA, the CDR3 is TGTGCCAGCAGGCCTCAAGGGGGTCAGCCCCAGCATTTT. It yields the protein CASRPQGGQPQHF.

The rearrangement links TRBV5-1 to TRBJ2-1, with D tentatively TRBD1 (5 bases). Trimming pared 4 bases from V and 8 bases from J, leaving 19 bases between. CDR3 size: 15 residues. The germline V gene has CDR1 SGHRS and CDR2 YFSETQ. CDR3 nucleotides: TGCGCCAGCAGCGGGGCCCGGGTTGGATCTCATGAGCAGTTCTTC. Translated, it gives CASSGARVGSHEQFF. Full variable domain (outside the CDR3, taken from reference TRBV5-1 and TRBJ2-1): KAGVTQTPRYLIKTRGQQVTLSCSPISGHRSVSWYQQTPGQGLQFLFEYFSETQRNKGNFPGRFSGRQFSNSRSEMNVSTLELGDSALYLCASSGARVGSHEQFFGPGTRLTVL.

Only a few counts were recorded for this clone. V is TRBV19 and J is TRBJ1-1, with D perhaps TRBD1 (5 bases). CDR1 is LNHDA and CDR2 is SQIVND in the germline V gene (reference sequence). This CDR3 contains 14 residues. The CDR3 spells CSTWGGNRNTEAFF. The CDR3 nucleotides read TGTTCAACTTGGGGGGGGAACCGGAACACTGAAGCTTTCTTT.

V usage is TRBV6-5 and J usage is TRBJ2-5, with 7 bases matching TRBD1. The CDR3 length is 14 residues. Germline V CDR1 and CDR2: MNHEY, SVGAGI. With V trimmed by 0 bases and J by 5 bases, 3 bases remained unmatched. The CDR3 here is CASSYSTGMETQYF. The CDR3 DNA is TGTGCCAGCAGTTACTCGACAGGGATGGAGACCCAGTACTTC.

This clone was seen only once. The CDR3, as DNA: TGTGCCAGCAGTAACTCCGGGACAGGGATATGGGGCAATCAGCCCCAGCATTTT. Translating it yields CASSNSGTGIWGNQPQHF. V is TRBV27 and J is TRBJ1-5; TRBD1 aligns across 9 bases. Trimming cost V 5 bases and J 2 bases; bases outside gene matches: 13. Germline V gives CDR1 MNHEY, CDR2 SMNVEV (reference sequence). The CDR3 consists of 18 residues.

The rearrangement uses TRBV6-2 or TRBV6-3 and TRBJ2-5, with TRBD2 matching 13 bases. The germline gives CDR1 MNHEY, CDR2 SVGEGT. The CDR3 is 16 amino acids. V dropped 5 bases and J dropped 4; count of bases not matched to a gene: 7. Here the CDR3 reads CASSDPTSGGLETQYF. CDR3 DNA sequence: TGTGCCAGCAGTGACCCGACTAGCGGGGGGTTAGAGACCCAGTACTTC.

V gene TRBV15 combines with J gene TRBJ2-3; D not certain. The V end lost 1 base, the J end lost 8 bases, and 10 bases lay between the germline ends. Germline loops: CDR1 LNHNV, CDR2 YYDKDF (reference sequence). The CDR3 is made up of 13 amino acids. CDR3 bases: TGTGCCACCAGCAGAGGCCCCCGCGGTACGCAGTATTTT. Its protein product is CATSRGPRGTQYF.

This sequence joins TRBV6-2 or TRBV6-3 and TRBJ2-3, with 7 bases aligning to TRBD2. The germline V gene has CDR1 MNHEY and CDR2 SVGEGT. The CDR3 spans 16 residues. Germline trimming cut 1 base from V and 4 bases from J; bases unmatched to any gene: 8. CDR3 sequence reads: CASSYFLAARSDTQYF. The DNA for the CDR3 is TGTGCCAGCAGTTACTTCCTAGCGGCTCGATCAGATACGCAGTATTTT.

This chain's CDR3 is CASGTGGGADGYTF. CDR3 nucleotide sequence: TGTGCTAGTGGAACGGGAGGGGGCGCGGATGGCTACACCTTC. The chain joins TRBV12-5 to TRBJ1-2, with 7 bases lining up with TRBD1. Germline assignment: CDR1 LGHNT and CDR2 FRNRAP. J lost 6 bases, V lost 6 bases, and 10 bases had no gene match. The CDR3 covers 14 residues.

The CDR3 sequence is CASSLKRTGNTGELFF. The CDR3 DNA reads TGTGCCAGCAGCCTAAAAAGGACAGGGAACACCGGGGAGCTGTTTTTT. The V gene is TRBV3-1 (or the pseudogene TRBV3-2), the J gene TRBJ2-2; 7 bases fit TRBD1. The CDR3 loop spans 16 amino acids. Germline-derived CDR1 and CDR2 are LGHDT and YNNKEL (reference sequence). Trimming cost V 4 bases and J 1 base; bases outside gene matches: 6.

This sequence joins TRBV30 and TRBJ2-2; 11 nucleotides line up with TRBD1. The CDR3 consists of 14 residues. In germline, CDR1 is GTSNPN, CDR2 SVGIG (reference sequence). J lost 6 bases, V lost 3 bases, and 3 bases had no gene match. CDR3 residues: CAWSGTGGAGELFF. DNA for the CDR3: TGTGCCTGGAGCGGGACAGGGGGAGCCGGGGAGCTGTTTTTT.

The chain joins TRBV6-5 to TRBJ1-1, with TRBD1 as a possible D gene (5 bases). V lost 8 bases to trimming and J lost 0 bases, with 13 bases between them. The germline CDR1 and CDR2 sequences are MNHEY and SVGAGI. There are 14 residues in the CDR3. In nucleotides, the CDR3 is TGTGCCAGCGCCACAGGTGCCATGAACACTGAAGCTTTCTTT. This gives the protein CASATGAMNTEAFF.

The J gene is TRBJ1-1, the V gene TRBV4-1, with D possibly TRBD1 on 5 matching bases. The CDR3 covers 14 residues. Germline-derived CDR1 and CDR2 are MGHRA and YSYEKL. V lost 5 bases, J lost 3 bases, and 13 bases lay in between. This chain's CDR3 is CASSLVGGDTEAFF. CDR3 coding DNA: TGCGCCAGCAGCTTGGTTGGGGGGGACACTGAAGCTTTCTTT.

The chain has TRBV9 and TRBJ2-3; D uncertain. The germline V gene has CDR1 SGDLS and CDR2 YYNGEE. The CDR3 is 13 amino acids. V was shortened by 4 bases and J by 3 bases, with 9 bases between the two germline ends. CDR3 coding DNA: TGTGCCAGCAGCCCCCTAGGAACAGATACGCAGTATTTT. This codes for CASSPLGTDTQYF.

This clone was counted once. The gene calls are TRBV30 and TRBJ1-5, with 7 bases aligning to TRBD1. J was trimmed by 9 bases and V by 4 bases; bases with no gene match: 3. CDR1 is GTSNPN and CDR2 is SVGIG in the germline V gene (reference sequence). The CDR3 is made up of 11 amino acids. The CDR3 DNA is TGTGCCTGGACCCAGGGGGGGCCCCAGCATTTT. It specifies CAWTQGGPQHF.

The chain uses TRBV7-9 and TRBJ1-4, with 10 positions matching TRBD1. This CDR3 contains 15 residues. The V gene's germline CDR1 is SEHNR and CDR2 FQNEAQ (reference sequence). Trimming removed 3 bases from V and 6 bases from J; junction bases left unmatched: 4. As DNA, the CDR3 is TGTGCCAGCAGCTTCGAGGGACAGGGGTATGAAAAACTGTTTTTT. It codes for CASSFEGQGYEKLFF.

The chain combines TRBV4-2 with TRBJ2-1; the match to TRBD2 covers 12 bases. The CDR3 has 18 residues. The germline V gene encodes CDR1 LGHNA and CDR2 YNFKEQ. V lost 1 base, J lost 0 bases, and 4 bases stayed unmatched. CDR3 region: CASSQGTSGKSSYNEQFF. Written as DNA, the CDR3 is TGTGCCAGCAGCCAAGGGACTAGCGGGAAAAGCTCCTACAATGAGCAGTTCTTC.